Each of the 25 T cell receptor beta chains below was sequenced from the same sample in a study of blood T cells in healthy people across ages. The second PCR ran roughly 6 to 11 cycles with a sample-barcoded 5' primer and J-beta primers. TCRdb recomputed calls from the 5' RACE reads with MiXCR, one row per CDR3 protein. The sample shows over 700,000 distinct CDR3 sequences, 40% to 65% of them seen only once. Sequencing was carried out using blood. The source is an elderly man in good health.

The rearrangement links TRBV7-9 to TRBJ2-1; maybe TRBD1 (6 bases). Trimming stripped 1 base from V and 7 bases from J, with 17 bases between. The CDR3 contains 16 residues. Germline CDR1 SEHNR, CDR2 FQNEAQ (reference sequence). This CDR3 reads CASSLGFRAGVNEQFF. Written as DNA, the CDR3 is TGTGCCAGCAGCTTAGGCTTCAGAGCAGGGGTAAATGAGCAGTTCTTC. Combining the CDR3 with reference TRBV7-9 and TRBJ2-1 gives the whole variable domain DTGVSQNPRHKITKRGQNVTFRCDPISEHNRLYWYRQTLGQGPEFLTYFQNEAQLEKSRLLSDRFSAERPKGSFSTLEIQRTEQGDSAMYLCASSLGFRAGVNEQFFGPGTRLTVL.

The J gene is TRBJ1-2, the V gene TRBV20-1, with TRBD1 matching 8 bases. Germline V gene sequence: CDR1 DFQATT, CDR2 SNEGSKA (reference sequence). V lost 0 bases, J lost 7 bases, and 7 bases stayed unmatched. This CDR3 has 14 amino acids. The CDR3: CSARDFGRGPGYTF. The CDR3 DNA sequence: TGCAGTGCTAGAGATTTCGGCAGGGGGCCTGGCTACACCTTC.

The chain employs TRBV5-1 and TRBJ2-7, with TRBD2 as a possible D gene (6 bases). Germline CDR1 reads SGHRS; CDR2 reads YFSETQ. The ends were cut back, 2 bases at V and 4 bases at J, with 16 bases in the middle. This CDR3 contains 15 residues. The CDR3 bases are TGCGCCAGCAGCTTCGGGACTCCGCCGCGGTACGAGCAGTACTTC. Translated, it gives CASSFGTPPRYEQYF.

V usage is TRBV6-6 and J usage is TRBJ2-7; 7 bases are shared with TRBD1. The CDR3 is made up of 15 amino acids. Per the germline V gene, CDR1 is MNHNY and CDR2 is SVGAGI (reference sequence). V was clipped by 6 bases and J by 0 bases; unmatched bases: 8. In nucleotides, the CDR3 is TGTGCCAGCAGACCCCAGGGGGTTGGCTCCTACGAGCAGTACTTC. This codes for CASRPQGVGSYEQYF.

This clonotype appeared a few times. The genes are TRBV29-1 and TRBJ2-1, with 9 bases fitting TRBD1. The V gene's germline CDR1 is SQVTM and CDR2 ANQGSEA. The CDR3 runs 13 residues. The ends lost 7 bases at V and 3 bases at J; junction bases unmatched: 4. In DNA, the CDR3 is TGCAGCGGCCGGGACAGGGACTACAATGAGCAGTTCTTC. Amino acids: CSGRDRDYNEQFF.

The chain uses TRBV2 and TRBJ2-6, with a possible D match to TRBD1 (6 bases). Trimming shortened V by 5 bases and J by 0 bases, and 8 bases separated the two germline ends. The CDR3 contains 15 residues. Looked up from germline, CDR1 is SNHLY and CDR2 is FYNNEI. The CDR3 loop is CASSTGFSGANVLTF. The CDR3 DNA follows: TGTGCCAGCAGTACAGGGTTCTCTGGGGCCAACGTCCTGACTTTC.

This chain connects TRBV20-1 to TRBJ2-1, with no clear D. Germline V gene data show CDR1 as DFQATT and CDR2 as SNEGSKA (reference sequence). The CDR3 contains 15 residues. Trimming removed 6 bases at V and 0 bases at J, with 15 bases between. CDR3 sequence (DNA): TGCAGTGCCTCGATCCCGGCAGGCTCCTACAATGAGCAGTTCTTC. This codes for CSASIPAGSYNEQFF.

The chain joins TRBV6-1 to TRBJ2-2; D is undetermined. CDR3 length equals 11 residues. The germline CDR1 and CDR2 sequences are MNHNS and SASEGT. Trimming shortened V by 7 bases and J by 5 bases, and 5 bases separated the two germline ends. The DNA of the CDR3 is TGTGCCAGCATTCGAACCGGGGAGCTGTTTTTT. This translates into CASIRTGELFF.

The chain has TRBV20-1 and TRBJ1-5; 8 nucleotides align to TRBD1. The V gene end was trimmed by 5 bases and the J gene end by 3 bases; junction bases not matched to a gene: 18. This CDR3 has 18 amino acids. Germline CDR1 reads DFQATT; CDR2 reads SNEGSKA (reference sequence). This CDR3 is CSAPRRGATGGTNQPQHF. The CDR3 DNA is TGCAGTGCTCCGCGGAGGGGGGCCACAGGGGGTACCAATCAGCCCCAGCATTTT.

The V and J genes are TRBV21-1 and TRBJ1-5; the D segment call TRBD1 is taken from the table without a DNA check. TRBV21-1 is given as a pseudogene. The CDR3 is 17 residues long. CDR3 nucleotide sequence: TGTGCCAGCAGCAATCCCCGGGACACTTATAGCAATCAGCCCCAGCATTTT. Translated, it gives CASSNPRDTYSNQPQHF.

The CDR3 loop reads CASSFQRATYEQYF. CDR3 sequence (DNA): TGTGCCAGCAGCTTTCAGCGGGCGACCTACGAGCAGTACTTC. This chain links TRBV11-2 with TRBJ2-7; tentative D call: TRBD2 (6 bases). The germline gives CDR1 SGHAT, CDR2 FQNNGV. CDR3 size: 14 residues. V was cut by 3 bases and J by 2 bases, with 11 bases left in between. Variable domain in full (rest from reference TRBV11-2 and TRBJ2-7): EAGVAQSPRYKIIEKRQSVAFWCNPISGHATLYWYQQILGQGPKLLIQFQNNGVVDDSQLPKDRFSAERLKGVDSTLKIQPAKLEDSAVYLCASSFQRATYEQYFGPGTRLTVT.

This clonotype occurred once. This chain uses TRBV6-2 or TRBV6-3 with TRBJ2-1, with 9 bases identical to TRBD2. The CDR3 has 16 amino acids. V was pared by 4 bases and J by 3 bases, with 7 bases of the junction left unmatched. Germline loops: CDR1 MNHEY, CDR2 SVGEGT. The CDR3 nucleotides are TGTGCCAGCAGTTCCCCCAAGCGGGAGGTCTACAATGAGCAGTTCTTC. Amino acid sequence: CASSSPKREVYNEQFF.

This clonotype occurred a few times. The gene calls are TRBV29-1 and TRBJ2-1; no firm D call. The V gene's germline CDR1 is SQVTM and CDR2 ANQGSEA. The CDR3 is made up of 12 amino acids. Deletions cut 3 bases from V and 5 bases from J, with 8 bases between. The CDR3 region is CSVEMVNNEQFF. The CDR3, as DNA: TGCAGCGTTGAGATGGTAAACAATGAGCAGTTCTTC.

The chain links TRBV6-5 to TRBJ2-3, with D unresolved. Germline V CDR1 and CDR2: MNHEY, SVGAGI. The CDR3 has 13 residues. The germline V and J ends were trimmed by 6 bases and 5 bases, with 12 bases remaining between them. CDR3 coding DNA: TGTGCCAGCAGCCGTGCCCAAAGAGATACGCAGTATTTT. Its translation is CASSRAQRDTQYF.

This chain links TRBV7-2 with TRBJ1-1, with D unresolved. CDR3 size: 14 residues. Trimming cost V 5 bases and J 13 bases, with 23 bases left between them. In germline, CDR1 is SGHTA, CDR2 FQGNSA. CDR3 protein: CASSLDAAGPKGFF. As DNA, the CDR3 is TGTGCCAGCAGCCTCGATGCGGCGGGTCCGAAGGGTTTCTTT.

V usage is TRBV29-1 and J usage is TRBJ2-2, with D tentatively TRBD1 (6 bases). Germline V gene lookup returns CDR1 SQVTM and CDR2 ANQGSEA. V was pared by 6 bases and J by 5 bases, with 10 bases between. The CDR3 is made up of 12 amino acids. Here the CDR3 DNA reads TGCAGCGTAGGACAGCCGACCGGGGAGCTGTTTTTT. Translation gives CSVGQPTGELFF.

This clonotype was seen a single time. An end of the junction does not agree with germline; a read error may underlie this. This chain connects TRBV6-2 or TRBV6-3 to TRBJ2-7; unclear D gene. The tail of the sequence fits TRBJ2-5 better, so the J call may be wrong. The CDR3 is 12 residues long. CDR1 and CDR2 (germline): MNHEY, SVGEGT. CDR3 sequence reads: CASRYSRETQYF. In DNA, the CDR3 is TGTGCCAGCAGGTACTCCCGAGAGACCCAGTACTTC.

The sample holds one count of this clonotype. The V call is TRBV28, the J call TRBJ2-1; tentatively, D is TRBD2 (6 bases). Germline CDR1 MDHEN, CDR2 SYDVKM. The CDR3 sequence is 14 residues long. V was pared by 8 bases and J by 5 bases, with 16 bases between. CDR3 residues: CASQLALINNEQFF. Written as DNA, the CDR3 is TGTGCCAGCCAACTAGCCCTAATCAACAATGAGCAGTTCTTC.

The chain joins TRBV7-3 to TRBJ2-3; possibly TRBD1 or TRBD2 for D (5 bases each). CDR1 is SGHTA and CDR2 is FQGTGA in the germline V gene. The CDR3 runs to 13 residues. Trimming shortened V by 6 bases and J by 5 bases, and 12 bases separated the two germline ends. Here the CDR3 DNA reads TGTGCCAGCAGGGCCGGGACCCGAGATACGCAGTATTTT. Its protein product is CASRAGTRDTQYF.

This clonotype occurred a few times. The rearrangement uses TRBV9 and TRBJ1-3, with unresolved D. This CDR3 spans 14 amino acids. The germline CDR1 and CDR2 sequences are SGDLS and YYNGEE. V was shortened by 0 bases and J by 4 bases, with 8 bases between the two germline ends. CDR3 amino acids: CASSVEGSGNTIYF. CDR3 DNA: TGTGCCAGCAGCGTAGAAGGGTCGGGAAACACCATATATTTT.

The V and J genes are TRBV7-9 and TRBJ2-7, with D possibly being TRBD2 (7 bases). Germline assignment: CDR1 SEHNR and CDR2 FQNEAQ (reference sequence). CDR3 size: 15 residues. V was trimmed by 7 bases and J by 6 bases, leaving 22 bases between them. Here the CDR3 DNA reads TGTGCCAGCACCTCGGGGGGCGGGATTTTCAGCGAGCAGTACTTC. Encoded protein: CASTSGGGIFSEQYF.

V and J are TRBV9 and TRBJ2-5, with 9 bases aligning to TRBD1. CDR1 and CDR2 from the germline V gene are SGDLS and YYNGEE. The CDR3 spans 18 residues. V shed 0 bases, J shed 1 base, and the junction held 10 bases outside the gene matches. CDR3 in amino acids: CASSVAGSGTGIQETQYF. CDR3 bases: TGTGCCAGCAGCGTAGCGGGGTCGGGGACAGGGATCCAAGAGACCCAGTACTTC. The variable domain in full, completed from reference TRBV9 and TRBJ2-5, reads DSGVTQTPKHLITATGQRVTLRCSPRSGDLSVYWYQQSLDQGLQFLIQYYNGEERAKGNILERFSAQQFPDLHSELNLSSLELGDSALYFCASSVAGSGTGIQETQYFGPGTRLLVL.

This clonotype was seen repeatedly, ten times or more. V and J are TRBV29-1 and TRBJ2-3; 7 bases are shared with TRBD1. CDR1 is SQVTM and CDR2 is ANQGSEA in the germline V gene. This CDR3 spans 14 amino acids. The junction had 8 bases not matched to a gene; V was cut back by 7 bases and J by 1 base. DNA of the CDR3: TGCAGCGCAACCCGGGACAGCCGCACAGATACGCAGTATTTT. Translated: CSATRDSRTDTQYF.

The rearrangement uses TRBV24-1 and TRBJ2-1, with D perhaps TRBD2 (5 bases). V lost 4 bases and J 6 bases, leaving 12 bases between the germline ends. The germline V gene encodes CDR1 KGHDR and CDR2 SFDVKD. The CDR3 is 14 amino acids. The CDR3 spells CATSEPTNLNEQFF. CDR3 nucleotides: TGTGCCACCAGTGAGCCGACTAACCTCAATGAGCAGTTCTTC.

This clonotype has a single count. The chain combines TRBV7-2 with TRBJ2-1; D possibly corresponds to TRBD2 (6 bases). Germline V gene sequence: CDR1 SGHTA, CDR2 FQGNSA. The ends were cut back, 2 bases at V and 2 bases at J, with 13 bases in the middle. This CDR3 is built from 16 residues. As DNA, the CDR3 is TGTGCCAGCAGCTTAAATCGAGCGGGCGCCTACAATGAGCAGTTCTTC. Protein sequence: CASSLNRAGAYNEQFF.